This record covers a single T cell receptor (beta chain). The entry originates in a study of T cell changes during pregnancy in multiple sclerosis. This CDR3 is 15 amino acids long. Per the germline V gene, CDR1 is MDHEN and CDR2 is SYDVKM. After removal of 6 bases from V and 3 bases from J, the junction contained 6 bases not matched to a gene. Here immunoSEQ multiplex PCR was the method, and the copy in TCRdb shows in-frame clones only, minus some. Of more than 85,000 clones in the sample, 90% to 95% were seen once. This receptor was obtained from a female donor with multiple sclerosis, enrolled in a pregnancy study. The starting material was peripheral blood, obtained before pregnancy. V is TRBV28 and J is TRBJ2-1, with 9 bases fitting TRBD2. CDR3 region: CASRAGTSLYNEQFF. CDR3 nucleotides: TGTGCCAGCAGAGCGGGGACTAGCCTCTACAATGAGCAGTTCTTC. Variable domain in full (rest from reference TRBV28 and TRBJ2-1): DVKVTQSSRYLVKRTGEKVFLECVQDMDHENMFWYRQDPGLGLRLIYFSYDVKMKEKGDIPEGYSVSREKKERFSLILESASTNQTSMYLCASRAGTSLYNEQFFGPGTRLTVL.